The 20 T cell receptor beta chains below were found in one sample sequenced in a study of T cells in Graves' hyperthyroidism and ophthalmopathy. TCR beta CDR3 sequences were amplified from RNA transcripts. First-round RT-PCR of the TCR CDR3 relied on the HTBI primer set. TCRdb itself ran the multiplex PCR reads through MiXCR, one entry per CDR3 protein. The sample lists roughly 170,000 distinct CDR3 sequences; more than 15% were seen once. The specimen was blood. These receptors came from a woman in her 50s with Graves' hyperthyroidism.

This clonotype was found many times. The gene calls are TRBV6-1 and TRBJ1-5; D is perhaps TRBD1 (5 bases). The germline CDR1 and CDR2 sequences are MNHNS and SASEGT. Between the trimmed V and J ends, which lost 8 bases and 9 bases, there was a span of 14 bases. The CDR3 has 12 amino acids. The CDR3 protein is CASRGDRSPQHF. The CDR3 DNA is TGTGCCAGCCGGGGAGACAGATCGCCCCAGCATTTT.

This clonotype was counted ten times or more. The CDR3 reads CASSLGQYATNEKLFF. Here the CDR3 DNA reads TGTGCCAGCAGCTTAGGGCAGTATGCAACTAATGAAAAACTGTTTTTT. This chain uses TRBV7-9 with TRBJ1-4, with unresolved D. The germline CDR1 and CDR2 sequences are SEHNR and FQNEAQ (reference sequence). The V gene lost 1 base and the J gene lost 0 bases, with 9 bases spanning the gap. The CDR3 spans 16 residues. Full variable domain (outside the CDR3, taken from reference TRBV7-9 and TRBJ1-4): DTGVSQNPRHKITKRGQNVTFRCDPISEHNRLYWYRQTLGQGPEFLTYFQNEAQLEKSRLLSDRFSAERPKGSFSTLEIQRTEQGDSAMYLCASSLGQYATNEKLFFGSGTQLSVL.

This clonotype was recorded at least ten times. The CDR3 nucleotides are TGTGCCAGCAGTGAAGCGGCGGGGCACAATTCACCCCTCCACTTT. It is translated as CASSEAAGHNSPLHF. The V call is TRBV6-1, the J call TRBJ1-6; possibly TRBD1 for D (5 bases). Germline V gives CDR1 MNHNS, CDR2 SASEGT. Deletions cut 0 bases from V and 7 bases from J, with 10 bases between. The CDR3 loop spans 15 amino acids.

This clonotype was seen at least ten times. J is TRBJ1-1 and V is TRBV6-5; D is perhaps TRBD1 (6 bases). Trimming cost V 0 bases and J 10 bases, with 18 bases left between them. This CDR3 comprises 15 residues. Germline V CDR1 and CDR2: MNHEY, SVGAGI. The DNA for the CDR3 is TGTGCCAGCAGTTACTCCCCGGGGGCCTCGGGCGGAGCTTTCTTT. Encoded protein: CASSYSPGASGGAFF.

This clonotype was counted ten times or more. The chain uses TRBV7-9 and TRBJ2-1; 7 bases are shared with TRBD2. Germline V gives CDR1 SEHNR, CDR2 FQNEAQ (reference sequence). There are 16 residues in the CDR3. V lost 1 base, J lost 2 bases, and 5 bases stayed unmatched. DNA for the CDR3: TGTGCCAGCAGCTTAGTGGCGCGGGGGACCTACAATGAGCAGTTCTTC. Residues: CASSLVARGTYNEQFF.

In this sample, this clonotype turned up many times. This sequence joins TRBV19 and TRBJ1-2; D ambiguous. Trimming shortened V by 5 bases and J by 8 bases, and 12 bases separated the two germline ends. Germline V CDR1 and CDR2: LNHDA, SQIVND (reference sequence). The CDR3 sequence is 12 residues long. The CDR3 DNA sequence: TGTGCCAGTAGTCCTGAGGCGCGCGGCTACACCTTC. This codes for CASSPEARGYTF.

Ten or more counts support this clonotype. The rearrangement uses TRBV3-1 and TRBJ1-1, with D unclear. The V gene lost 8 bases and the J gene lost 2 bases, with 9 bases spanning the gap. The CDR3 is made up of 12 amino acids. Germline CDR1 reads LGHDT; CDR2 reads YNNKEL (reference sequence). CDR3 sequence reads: CASGRVNTEAFF. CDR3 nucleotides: TGTGCCAGCGGCCGAGTTAACACTGAAGCTTTCTTT.

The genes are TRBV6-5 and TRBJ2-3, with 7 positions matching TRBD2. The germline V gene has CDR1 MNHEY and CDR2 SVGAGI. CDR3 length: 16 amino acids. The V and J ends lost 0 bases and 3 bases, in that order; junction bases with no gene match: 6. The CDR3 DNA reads TGTGCCAGCAGTTACTCGATTCCGGGAGGTACAGATACGCAGTATTTT. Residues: CASSYSIPGGTDTQYF.

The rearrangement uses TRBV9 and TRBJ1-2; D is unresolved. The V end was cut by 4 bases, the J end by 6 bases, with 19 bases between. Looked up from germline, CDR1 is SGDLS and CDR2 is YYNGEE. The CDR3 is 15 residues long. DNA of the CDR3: TGTGCCAGCAGCCCAGGAACCAAGCGGTGGGATGGCTACACCTTC. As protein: CASSPGTKRWDGYTF.

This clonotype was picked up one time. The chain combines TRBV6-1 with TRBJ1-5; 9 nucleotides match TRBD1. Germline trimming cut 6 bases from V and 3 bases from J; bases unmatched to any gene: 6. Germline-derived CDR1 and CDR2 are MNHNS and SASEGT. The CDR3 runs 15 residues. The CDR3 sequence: CASRAGTGHNQPQHF. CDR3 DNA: TGTGCCAGCAGAGCCGGGACAGGGCACAATCAGCCCCAGCATTTT.

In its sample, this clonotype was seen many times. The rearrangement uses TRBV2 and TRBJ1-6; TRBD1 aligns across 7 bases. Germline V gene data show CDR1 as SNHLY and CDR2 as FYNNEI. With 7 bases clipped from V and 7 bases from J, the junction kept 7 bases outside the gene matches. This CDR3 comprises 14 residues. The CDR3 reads CASIFGTVNSPLHF. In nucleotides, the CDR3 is TGTGCCAGCATATTCGGGACAGTGAATTCACCCCTCCACTTT.

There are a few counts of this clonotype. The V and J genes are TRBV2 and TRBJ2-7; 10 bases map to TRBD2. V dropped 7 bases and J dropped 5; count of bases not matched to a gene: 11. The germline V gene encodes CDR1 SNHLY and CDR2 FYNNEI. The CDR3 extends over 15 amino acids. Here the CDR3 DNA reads TGTGCCAGCAATCAAATGAGCGGGGGGGCCGACGAGCAGTACTTC. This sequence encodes CASNQMSGGADEQYF.

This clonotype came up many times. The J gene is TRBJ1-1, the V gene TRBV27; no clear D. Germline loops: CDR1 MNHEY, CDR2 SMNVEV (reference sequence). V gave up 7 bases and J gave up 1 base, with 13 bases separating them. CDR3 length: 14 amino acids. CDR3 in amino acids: CASTLGGPNTEAFF. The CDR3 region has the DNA TGTGCCAGCACCCTGGGAGGCCCGAACACTGAAGCTTTCTTT.

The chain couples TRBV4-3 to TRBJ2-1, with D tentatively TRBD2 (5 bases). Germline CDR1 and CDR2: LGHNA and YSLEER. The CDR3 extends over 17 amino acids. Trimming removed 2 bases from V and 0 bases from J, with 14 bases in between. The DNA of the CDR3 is TGCGCCAGCAGCCAATTAGGAGCGGCAAGCTCCTACAATGAGCAGTTCTTC. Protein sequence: CASSQLGAASSYNEQFF.

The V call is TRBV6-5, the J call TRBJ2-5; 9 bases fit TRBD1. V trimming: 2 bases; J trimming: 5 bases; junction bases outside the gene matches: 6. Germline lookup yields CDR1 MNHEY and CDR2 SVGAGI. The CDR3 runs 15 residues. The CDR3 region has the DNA TGTGCCAGCAGTTACCCGACAGGGGGGTTGGAGACCCAGTACTTC. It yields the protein CASSYPTGGLETQYF.

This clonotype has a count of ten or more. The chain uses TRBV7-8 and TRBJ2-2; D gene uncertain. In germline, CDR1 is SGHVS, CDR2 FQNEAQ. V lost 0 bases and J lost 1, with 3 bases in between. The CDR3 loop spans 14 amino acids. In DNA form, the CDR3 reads TGTGCCAGCAGCTTAGCAGTGAACACCGGGGAGCTGTTTTTT. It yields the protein CASSLAVNTGELFF.

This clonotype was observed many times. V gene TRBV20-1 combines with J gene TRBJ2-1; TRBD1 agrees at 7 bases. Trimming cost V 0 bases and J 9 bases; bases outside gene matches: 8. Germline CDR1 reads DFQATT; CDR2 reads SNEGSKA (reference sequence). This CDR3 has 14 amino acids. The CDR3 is CSAREGQHTSEQFF. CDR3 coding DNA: TGCAGTGCTAGAGAGGGACAGCATACGAGTGAGCAGTTCTTC.

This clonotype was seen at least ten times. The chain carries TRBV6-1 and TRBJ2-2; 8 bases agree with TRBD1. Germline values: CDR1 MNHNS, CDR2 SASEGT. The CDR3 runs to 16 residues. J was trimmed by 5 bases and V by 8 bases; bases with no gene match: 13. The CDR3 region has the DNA TGTGCCAGCCTGTCGGTGACAGGGGTTACAACCGGGGAGCTGTTTTTT. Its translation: CASLSVTGVTTGELFF.

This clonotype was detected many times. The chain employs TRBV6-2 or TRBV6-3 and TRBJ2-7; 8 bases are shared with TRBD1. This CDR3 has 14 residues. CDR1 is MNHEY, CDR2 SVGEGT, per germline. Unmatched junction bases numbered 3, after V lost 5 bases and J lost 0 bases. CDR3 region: CASSRTGHSYEQYF. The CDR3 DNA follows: TGTGCCAGCAGTCGGACAGGGCACTCCTACGAGCAGTACTTC.

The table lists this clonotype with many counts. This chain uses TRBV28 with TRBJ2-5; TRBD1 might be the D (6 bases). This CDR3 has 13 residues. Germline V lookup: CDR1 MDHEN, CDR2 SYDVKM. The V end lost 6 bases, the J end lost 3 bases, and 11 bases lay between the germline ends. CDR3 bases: TGTGCCAGCAGGGGTGGGGGCGAAGAGACCCAGTACTTC. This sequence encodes CASRGGGEETQYF.